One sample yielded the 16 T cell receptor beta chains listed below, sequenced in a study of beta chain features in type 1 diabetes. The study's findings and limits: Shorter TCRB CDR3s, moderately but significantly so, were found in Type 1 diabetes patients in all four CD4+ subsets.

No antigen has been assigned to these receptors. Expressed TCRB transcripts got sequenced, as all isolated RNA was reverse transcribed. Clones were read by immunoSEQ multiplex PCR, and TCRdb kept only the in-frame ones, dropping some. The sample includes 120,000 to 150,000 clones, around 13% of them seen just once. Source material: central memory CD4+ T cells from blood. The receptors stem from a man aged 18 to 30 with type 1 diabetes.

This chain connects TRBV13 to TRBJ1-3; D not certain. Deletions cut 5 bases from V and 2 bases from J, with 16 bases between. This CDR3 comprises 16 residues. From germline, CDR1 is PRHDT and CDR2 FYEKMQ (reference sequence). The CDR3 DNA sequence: TGTGCCAGCAGCCCAAAGGGTTACGGGACTGGAAACACCATATATTTT. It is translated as CASSPKGYGTGNTIYF. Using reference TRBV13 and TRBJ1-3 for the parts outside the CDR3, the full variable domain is AAGVIQSPRHLIKEKRETATLKCYPIPRHDTVYWYQQGPGQDPQFLISFYEKMQSDKGSIPDRFSAQQFSDYHSELNMSSLELGDSALYFCASSPKGYGTGNTIYFGEGSWLTVV.

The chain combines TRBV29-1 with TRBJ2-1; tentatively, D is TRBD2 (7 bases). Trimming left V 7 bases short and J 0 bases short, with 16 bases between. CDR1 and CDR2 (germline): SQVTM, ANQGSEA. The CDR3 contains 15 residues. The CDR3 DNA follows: TGCAGCGCCCCGGGGGGCTCAAGCTCCTACAATGAGCAGTTCTTC. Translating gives CSAPGGSSSYNEQFF.

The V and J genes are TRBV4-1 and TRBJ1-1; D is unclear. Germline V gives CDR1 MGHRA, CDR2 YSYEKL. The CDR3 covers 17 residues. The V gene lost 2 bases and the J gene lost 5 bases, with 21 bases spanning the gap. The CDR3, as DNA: TGCGCCAGCAGCCAACCCCCGGGTTCCCCACTGGGAACTGAAGCTTTCTTT. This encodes CASSQPPGSPLGTEAFF.

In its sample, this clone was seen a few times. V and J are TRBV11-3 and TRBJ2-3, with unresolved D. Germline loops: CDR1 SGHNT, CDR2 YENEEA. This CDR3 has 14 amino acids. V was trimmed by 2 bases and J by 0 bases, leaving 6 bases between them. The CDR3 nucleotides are TGTGCCAGCAGCTTAACCAGCAGCACAGATACGCAGTATTTT. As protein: CASSLTSSTDTQYF. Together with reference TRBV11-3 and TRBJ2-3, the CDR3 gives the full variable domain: EAGVVQSPRYKIIEKKQPVAFWCNPISGHNTLYWYLQNLGQGPELLIRYENEEAVDDSQLPKDRFSAERLKGVDSTLKIQPAELGDSAVYLCASSLTSSTDTQYFGPGTRLTVL.

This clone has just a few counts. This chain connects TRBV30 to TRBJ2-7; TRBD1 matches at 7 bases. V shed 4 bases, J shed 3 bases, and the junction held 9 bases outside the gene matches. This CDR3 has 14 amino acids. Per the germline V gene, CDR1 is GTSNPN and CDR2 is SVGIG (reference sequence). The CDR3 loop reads CAWTLRDSGYEQYF. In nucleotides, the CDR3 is TGTGCCTGGACCTTACGGGACAGCGGCTACGAGCAGTACTTC.

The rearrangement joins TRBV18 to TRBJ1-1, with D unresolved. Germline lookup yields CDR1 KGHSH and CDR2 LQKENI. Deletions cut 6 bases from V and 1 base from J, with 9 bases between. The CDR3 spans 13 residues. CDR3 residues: CASSQTENTEAFF. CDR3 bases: TGTGCCAGCTCCCAAACAGAGAACACTGAAGCTTTCTTT.

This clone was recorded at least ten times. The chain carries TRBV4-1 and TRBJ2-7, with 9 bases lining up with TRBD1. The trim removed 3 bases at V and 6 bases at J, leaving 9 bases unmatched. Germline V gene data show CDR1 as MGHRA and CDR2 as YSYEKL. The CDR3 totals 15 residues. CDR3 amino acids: CASSQLGQGKSEQYF. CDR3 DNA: TGCGCCAGCAGCCAGCTGGGACAGGGAAAGAGCGAGCAGTACTTC.

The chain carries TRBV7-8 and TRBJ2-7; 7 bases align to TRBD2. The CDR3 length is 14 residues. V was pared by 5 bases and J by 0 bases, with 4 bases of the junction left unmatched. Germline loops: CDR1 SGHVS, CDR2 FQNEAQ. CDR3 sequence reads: CASSQRDGSYEQYF. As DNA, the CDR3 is TGTGCCAGCAGCCAGCGGGACGGCTCCTACGAGCAGTACTTC.

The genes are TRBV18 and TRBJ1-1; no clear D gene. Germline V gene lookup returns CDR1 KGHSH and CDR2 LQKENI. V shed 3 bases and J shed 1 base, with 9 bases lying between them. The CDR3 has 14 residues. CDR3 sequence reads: CASSPPSGNTEAFF. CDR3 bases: TGTGCCAGCTCACCCCCCTCCGGGAACACTGAAGCTTTCTTT. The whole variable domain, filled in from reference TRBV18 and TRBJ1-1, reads NAGVMQNPRHLVRRRGQEARLRCSPMKGHSHVYWYRQLPEEGLKFMVYLQKENIIDESGMPKERFSAEFPKEGPSILRIQQVVRGDSAAYFCASSPPSGNTEAFFGQGTRLTVV.

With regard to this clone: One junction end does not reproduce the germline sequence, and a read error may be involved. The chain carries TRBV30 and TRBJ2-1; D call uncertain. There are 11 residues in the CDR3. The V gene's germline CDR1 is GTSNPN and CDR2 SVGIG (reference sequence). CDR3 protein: CAWRQVPRTLF. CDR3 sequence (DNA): TGTGCCTGGAGGCAAGTTCCCCGGACGCTCTTC.

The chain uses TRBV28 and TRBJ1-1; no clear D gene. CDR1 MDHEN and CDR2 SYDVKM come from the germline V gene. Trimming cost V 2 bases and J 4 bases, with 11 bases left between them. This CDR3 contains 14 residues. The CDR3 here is CASSLPGGGTEAFF. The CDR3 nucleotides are TGTGCCAGCAGTTTACCGGGTGGCGGCACTGAAGCTTTCTTT.

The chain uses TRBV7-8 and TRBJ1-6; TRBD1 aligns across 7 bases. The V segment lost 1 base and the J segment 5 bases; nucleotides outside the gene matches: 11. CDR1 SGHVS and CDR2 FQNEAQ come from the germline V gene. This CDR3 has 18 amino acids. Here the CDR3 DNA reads TGTGCCAGCAGCTTAGGGACAGGTGGCGCAGGAGATAATTCACCCCTCCACTTT. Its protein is CASSLGTGGAGDNSPLHF.

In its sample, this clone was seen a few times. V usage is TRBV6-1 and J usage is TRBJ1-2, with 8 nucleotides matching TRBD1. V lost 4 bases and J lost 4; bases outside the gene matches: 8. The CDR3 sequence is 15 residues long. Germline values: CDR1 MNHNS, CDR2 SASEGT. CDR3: CASSAMAGGGYGYTF. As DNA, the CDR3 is TGTGCCAGCAGTGCTATGGCAGGGGGCGGCTATGGCTACACCTTC.

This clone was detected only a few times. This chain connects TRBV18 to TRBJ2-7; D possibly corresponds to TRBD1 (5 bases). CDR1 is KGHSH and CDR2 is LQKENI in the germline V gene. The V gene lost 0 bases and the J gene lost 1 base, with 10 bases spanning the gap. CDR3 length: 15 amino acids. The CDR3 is CASSPPVTESYEQYF. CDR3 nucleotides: TGTGCCAGCTCACCACCTGTGACAGAGTCCTACGAGCAGTACTTC. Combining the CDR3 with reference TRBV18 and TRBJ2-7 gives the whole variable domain NAGVMQNPRHLVRRRGQEARLRCSPMKGHSHVYWYRQLPEEGLKFMVYLQKENIIDESGMPKERFSAEFPKEGPSILRIQQVVRGDSAAYFCASSPPVTESYEQYFGPGTRLTVT.

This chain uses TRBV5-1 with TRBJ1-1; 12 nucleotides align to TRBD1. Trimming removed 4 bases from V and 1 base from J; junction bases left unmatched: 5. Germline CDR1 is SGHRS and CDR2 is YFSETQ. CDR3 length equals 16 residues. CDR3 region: CASSRDRGPGNTEAFF. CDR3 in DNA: TGCGCCAGCAGCAGGGACAGGGGGCCGGGGAACACTGAAGCTTTCTTT.

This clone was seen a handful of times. The CDR3 sequence is CASSPPPVTDTQYF. For the CDR3, the DNA is TGTGCCAGCTCACCACCCCCAGTTACAGATACGCAGTATTTT. V gene TRBV18 combines with J gene TRBJ2-3, with no clear D. V lost 0 bases and J lost 3, with 7 bases in between. The CDR3 has 14 residues. The germline V gene has CDR1 KGHSH and CDR2 LQKENI.